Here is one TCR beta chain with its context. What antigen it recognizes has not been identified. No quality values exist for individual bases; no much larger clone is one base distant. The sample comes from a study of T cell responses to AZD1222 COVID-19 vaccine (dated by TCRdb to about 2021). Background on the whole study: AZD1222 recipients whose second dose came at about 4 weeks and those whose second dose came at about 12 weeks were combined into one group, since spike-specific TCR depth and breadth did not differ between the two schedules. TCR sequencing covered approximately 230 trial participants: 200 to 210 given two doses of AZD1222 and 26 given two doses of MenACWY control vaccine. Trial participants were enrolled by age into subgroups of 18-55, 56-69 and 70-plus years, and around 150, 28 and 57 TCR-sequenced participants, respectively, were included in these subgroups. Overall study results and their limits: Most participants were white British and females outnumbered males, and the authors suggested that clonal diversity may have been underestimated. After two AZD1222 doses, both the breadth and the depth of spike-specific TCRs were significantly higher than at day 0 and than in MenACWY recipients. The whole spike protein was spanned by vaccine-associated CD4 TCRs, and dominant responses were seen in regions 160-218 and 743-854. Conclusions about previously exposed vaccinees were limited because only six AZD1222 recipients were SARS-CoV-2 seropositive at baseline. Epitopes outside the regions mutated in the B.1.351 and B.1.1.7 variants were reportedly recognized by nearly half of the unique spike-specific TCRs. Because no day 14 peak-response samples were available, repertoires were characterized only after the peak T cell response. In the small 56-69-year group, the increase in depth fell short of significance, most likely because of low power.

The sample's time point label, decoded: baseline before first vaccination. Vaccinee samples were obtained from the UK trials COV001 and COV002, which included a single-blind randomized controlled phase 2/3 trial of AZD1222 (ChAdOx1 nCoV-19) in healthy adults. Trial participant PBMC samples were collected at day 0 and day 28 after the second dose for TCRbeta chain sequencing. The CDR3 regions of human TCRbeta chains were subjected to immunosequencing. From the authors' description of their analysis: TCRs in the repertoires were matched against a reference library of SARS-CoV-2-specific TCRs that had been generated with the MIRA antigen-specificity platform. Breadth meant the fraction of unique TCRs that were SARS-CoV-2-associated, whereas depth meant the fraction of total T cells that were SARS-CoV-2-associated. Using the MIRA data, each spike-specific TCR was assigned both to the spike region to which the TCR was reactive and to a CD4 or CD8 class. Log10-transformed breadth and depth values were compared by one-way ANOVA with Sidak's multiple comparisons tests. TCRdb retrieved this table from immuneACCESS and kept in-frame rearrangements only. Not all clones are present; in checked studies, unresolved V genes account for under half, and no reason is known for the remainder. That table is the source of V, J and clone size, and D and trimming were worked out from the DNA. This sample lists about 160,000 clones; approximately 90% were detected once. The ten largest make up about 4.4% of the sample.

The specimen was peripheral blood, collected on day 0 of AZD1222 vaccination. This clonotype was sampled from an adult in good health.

The sequenced DNA is TGTGCCAGCAGGCTGGAGGGAGGGGGCTTCACTGAAGCTTTCTTT. Its translation reads: CASRLEGGGFTEAFF. The chain is made from TRBV6-5 and TRBJ1-1; 7 central nucleotides agree with TRBD1. Sequences MNHEY (CDR1) and SVGAGI (CDR2) are obtained from the germline V gene. The CDR3 sequence holds 15 residues, the cysteine and phenylalanine included. Solely the CDR3 DNA is kept, with 45 bases framed from the first base. Trimming accounts for 6 bases at V and 4 bases at J, while the number of junction bases matched to no gene is 11.